This T cell receptor (beta chain) was sequenced in a study of cytomegalovirus exposure and HLA in healthy donors (dated by TCRdb to about 2017). Regarding the study in general: An earlier analysis of approximately 590 of the donors reported approximately 270 Gb of sequence data and approximately 110 million unique TCR beta sequences from 150 million to 200 million T cells. The genetic ancestry cluster associated with self-reported Caucasian donors included around 76% of the approximately 400 genotyped donors. Four to six DR-DQ haplotypes were handled as single units for association and clustering, since linkage in the cohort was strong. Along with the approximately 670-subject first cohort, a separate validation cohort of about 110 different subjects was used. On average, around 230,000 unique TCR beta nucleotide sequences were sequenced per donor among several hundred genotyped donors of the cohort, with roughly 18% of those sequences being non-productive. Rather than drawing on any new phenotypic data, the later analysis identified candidate immune exposures from TCR beta sequences and the way those sequences occurred across donors. Approximately 300 gigabases of sequencing data and tens of millions of unique TCR sequences were included in an early release covering 500 to 750 HLA-typed donors. Donor age, sex, ethnicity and CMV serostatus were compiled together with the repertoire data. To predict cytomegalovirus infection status, the study brought together high-throughput TCR immunosequencing, statistical association of individual TCRs with disease status, and machine learning. A later genetic analysis took genome-wide SNP genotypes for about 55% of the 666 donors and used that subset as a discovery cohort. All discovery cohort repertoires had been generated on a single sequencing platform. To decide whether each TCR beta V gene segment behaved as functional or pseudogenic, an earlier analysis of nearly 600 of the donors relied on high-throughput TCR beta sequencing. The T cell repertoires of 666 subjects were profiled by immunosequencing and related to cytomegalovirus serostatus. A later analysis re-examined previously published TCR beta repertoires from over 500 donors and added high-resolution HLA genotyping to investigate patterns of TCR occurrence. HLA typing included class I and class II loci at four-digit resolution. The study aimed to test whether cataloging public T cell receptors could reveal signatures of past pathogen exposure. Typing coverage varied by locus: roughly 620-640 donors for A, B, C, DRB1 and DQB1; roughly 510 for DQA1; more than 600 for DPA1; 450 to 480 for DPB1.

Results the study describes overall, beyond this receptor: A further reported finding was that TCR beta sequences accurately predicted the HLA-A and HLA-B alleles for most subjects in the first cohort. In vitro tests confirmed that a few of the cytomegalovirus-associated TCR beta chains recognize cytomegalovirus antigens. Most TCR sequences were seen in very few donors, while some public TCRs were found in many individuals. Because some donors lacked HLA typing at each locus, the association tests relied only on the typed subset. A later analysis reported that several top co-occurrence clusters appeared linked to parvovirus B19, influenza, CMV and Epstein-Barr virus. In a later analysis, TCR association rates were found to vary across HLA loci, with the most associated TCRs seen for DRB1 alleles and the fewest for HLA-C alleles. A cluster of highly shared sequence variants was judged likely to represent a technical artifact of the sequencing pipeline. The classifier was reported to diagnose cytomegalovirus status with high specificity and sensitivity in both the original cohort and the validation cohort. Sequencing depth was assumed to be roughly uniform across donors in the presence/absence analyses, though that assumption may not hold. In a later analysis, HLA-associated TCR beta chains showed more clonal expansion and lower generation probabilities than non-associated chains that were equally common. The study gave a list of over 150 TCR beta chains associated with cytomegalovirus. Strong co-occurrence of HLA alleles, especially DR and DQ, made assigning TCR associations to individual alleles difficult. An association between a missense DCLRE1C variant and V-gene and J-gene trimming of TCR beta chains was found in a later genetic analysis and replicated in an independent cohort. A later genetic analysis reported fewer N-insertions in productive TCRs among donors in an Asian-associated ancestry cluster than the approximately 700-donor mean. Some IMGT-functional V segments, including TRBV6-2 and TRBV6-3, could not be told apart with the 87-base-pair reads, so those segments were excluded. Correlated functional status among segregating V segments might reflect linkage disequilibrium, but an unknown experimental factor could not be ruled out. The earlier analysis of almost 600 of the donors excluded 15 to 20 rarely observed V segments, including chromosome 9 orphons, because counts were too low. In an earlier analysis of some 540 of the donors, most TCR beta V segments appeared in productive rearrangements about 90% or about 30% of the time, broadly matching IMGT annotations. A later analysis associated roughly 17,000 TCR beta sequences with specific HLA alleles at a false discovery rate of 0.05. Immune exposure information for the cohort was limited to CMV serostatus. The authors suggested that the approach could potentially be generalized to other disease states and immunological phenotypes. Most CMV-associated TCR beta chains appeared to be HLA-restricted in a later analysis, and the HLA associations seemed to be driven largely by CMV exposure. The cohort was sequenced for TCR beta chains only, and without alpha or paired-chain data the features that could be detected were limited.

Libraries were made using the immunoSEQ multiplex PCR assay. For the multiplex PCR, a mixture combining 60 forward primers for TCR Vbeta segments and 13 reverse primers for TCR Jbeta segments was used. The CDR3 region of rearranged TCR beta genes was amplified from genomic DNA by a multiplex PCR assay. On the Illumina HiSeq System, the amplified TCR beta libraries were sequenced as 87-base-pair reads. The source study handled its data this way. Across the 670 or so repertoires, a later analysis counted approximately 83 million unique TCR beta chains, roughly 11 million of which were shared by at least two donors. Raw reads were error-corrected and collapsed into unique sequences by a nearest-neighbor algorithm in which closely related sequences were merged to remove PCR and sequencing errors. V, D and J gene segments were assigned by aligning CDR3 sequences to IMGT reference sequences. Each retained sequence needed at least a six-nucleotide match to both a V gene segment and a J gene segment. Rearrangements were classified as productive when the CDR3 lacked stop codons and remained in frame with V and J, and all other rearrangements were classified as non-productive. CDR3 was defined according to IMGT convention as the region running from the second conserved V-encoded cysteine to the conserved J-encoded phenylalanine. In an earlier analysis of more than 550 of the donors, sequences lacking an unambiguous match to a single V gene segment were excluded. In an earlier analysis of about 590 of the donors, a V segment was called functional when productive rearrangements were above 56.7%, and segregating when the standard deviation between donors exceeded 5%. A statistical classification framework was built to diagnose cytomegalovirus status from the catalog of TCR beta chain sequences. In a later analysis, V and J genes were assigned by comparing TCR nucleotide sequences against IMGT/GENE-DB human TR gene sequences. A later analysis assigned CDR3 sequences and most-parsimonious VDJ recombination scenarios with the TCRdist pipeline. In a later analysis, each TCR beta chain was defined by its CDR3 amino acid sequence together with its V-gene family, and reads lacking a unique V-gene family were excluded. In a later analysis, 450 to 600 highly shared, low-generation-probability nucleotide sequences were removed to address suspected cross-contamination and a sequencing artifact. A later analysis calculated a clonal expansion index for each public chain from normalized within-repertoire ranks of inferred template counts. Generation probabilities in a later analysis came from a VDJ recombination model fitted to out-of-frame rearrangements, and those results were checked against IGoR. A later analysis scored TCR-TCR, TCR-HLA and TCR-CMV co-occurrence with hypergeometric tests, applying a repertoire-size bias correction to TCR pairs. To estimate false discovery rates, a later analysis permuted the HLA or CMV assignments 20 times. In a later analysis, co-occurring TCRs were grouped using DBSCAN, with TCRdist sequence similarity added in when clustering inside HLA-allele-positive subsets. Co-occurrence clustering excluded repertoires with fewer than 30,000 or more than 120,000 public chains, plus five with anomalous nucleotide sharing. TCRdb mirrors the immuneACCESS table, restricted to in-frame sequences. Some clones are absent from its copies; in checked studies, under half trace to an unresolved V gene, and the reason for the others is unknown. The D gene and trimming were derived from the DNA, and the V and J assignments and clone size from that table. The sample contains roughly 200,000 clones, roughly 85% of them found a single time. Of the sample, about 4.4% falls within the top ten clones.

The cohort comprised hundreds of healthy bone marrow donors. At the time of sampling, every cohort member was nominally healthy, though immune exposures that went unrecorded were likely present. The donor tested CMV seropositive, placing the donor among the approximately 290 seropositive members of the cohort. Each donor provided a peripheral blood sample, and peripheral blood mononuclear cells were used for TCR beta sequencing. Genomic DNA extraction from the blood cell samples was performed with the Qiagen DNeasy Blood Extraction Kit. As encoded in the germline V gene, CDR1 is SGDLS while CDR2 is YYNGEE. Including cysteine and phenylalanine, the CDR3 has 14 amino acids. Only the CDR3 DNA stays, 42 bases, in frame from base 1. Relative to germline, V is 3 bases shorter and J is 8 bases shorter, with 14 bases between their ends. Concerning this clone itself: Its recognized antigen is unknown. Per-base quality was not reported, and no clone a single base away is much larger than it.

The sample comprised PBMCs. The chain links TRBV9 with TRBJ1-4, and the D gene may be TRBD1, 6 bases matching. This TCR was sampled from a woman in her twenties or thirties in good health and CMV-seropositive. CDR3 protein: CASSGTQGDEKLFF. The bases are TGTGCCAGCAGCGGGACACAGGGCGACGAAAAACTGTTTTTT.